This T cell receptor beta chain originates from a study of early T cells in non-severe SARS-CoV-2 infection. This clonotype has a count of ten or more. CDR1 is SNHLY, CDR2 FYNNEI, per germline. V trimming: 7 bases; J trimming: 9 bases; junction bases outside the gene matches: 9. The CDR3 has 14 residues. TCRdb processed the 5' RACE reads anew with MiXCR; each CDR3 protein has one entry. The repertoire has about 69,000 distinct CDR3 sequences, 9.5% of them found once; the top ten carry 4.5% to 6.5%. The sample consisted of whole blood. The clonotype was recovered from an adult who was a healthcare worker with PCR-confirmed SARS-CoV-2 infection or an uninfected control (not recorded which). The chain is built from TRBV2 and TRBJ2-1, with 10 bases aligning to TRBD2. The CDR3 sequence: CASTITSGIGEQFF. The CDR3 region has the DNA TGTGCCAGCACTATTACTAGCGGGATAGGTGAGCAGTTCTTC.